The rows below give T cell receptor beta chains drawn from one sample of a study of response to subunit inactivated influenza vaccine. A single record per CDR3 protein comes from TCRdb applying MiXCR to the RT-PCR reads. This table has hundreds of thousands of distinct CDR3 sequences, around 15% appearing once. The specimen comprised PBMCs from blood, sampled 14 days before vaccination. Receptors were obtained from a man aged 45 to 65 who received an inactivated influenza vaccine. Each CDR3 is given with its conserved first and last residue. Fields, in order: D gene, J gene, CDR3 length, clone size, V gene, CDR3 DNA, CDR3 protein. D genes are given only for firm matches. Expanded clones get a size class; other rows say once, few or many, or leave the size out.

d_gene: TRBD1; j_gene: TRBJ2-5; len: 16; abundance: NA; v_gene: TRBV25-1; CDR3nt: TGTGCCAGCAGTGATCCCGGGACAGGGTTTCGAGAGACCCAGTACTTC; CDR3aa: CASSDPGTGFRETQYF
d_gene: NA; j_gene: TRBJ2-1; len: 12; abundance: NA; v_gene: TRBV19; CDR3nt: TGTGCCAGTAGTTTTCAGCCGGAGGGGCAGTTCTTC; CDR3aa: CASSFQPEGQFF
d_gene: TRBD1; j_gene: TRBJ1-5; len: 14; abundance: few; v_gene: TRBV9; CDR3nt: TGTGCCAGAAGGGACAGGGGGGATTATCAGCCCCAGCATTTT; CDR3aa: CARRDRGDYQPQHF
d_gene: NA; j_gene: TRBJ2-2; len: 16; abundance: NA; v_gene: TRBV12-3/TRBV12-4; CDR3nt: TGTGCCAGCAGAGCCGGGGTAGGGAGGAACACCGGGGAGCTGTTTTTT; CDR3aa: CASRAGVGRNTGELFF
d_gene: NA; j_gene: TRBJ2-7; len: 15; abundance: medium-sized; v_gene: TRBV28; CDR3nt: TGTGCCAGCAGTTTTAGGTTGGGGGGCCCGAGGGAGCAGTACTTC; CDR3aa: CASSFRLGGPREQYF
d_gene: TRBD1; j_gene: TRBJ2-7; len: 15; abundance: NA; v_gene: TRBV5-1; CDR3nt: TGCGCCAGCAGCCCGACCGGGACAGGGGAATACGAGCAGTACTTC; CDR3aa: CASSPTGTGEYEQYF
d_gene: NA; j_gene: TRBJ1-5; len: 15; abundance: many; v_gene: TRBV4-2; CDR3nt: TGTGCCAGCAGCCAAGTACAGGGAGGTAATCAGCCCCAGCATTTT; CDR3aa: CASSQVQGGNQPQHF
d_gene: NA; j_gene: TRBJ1-1; len: 13; abundance: NA; v_gene: TRBV12-3/TRBV12-4; CDR3nt: TGTGCCAGCACCAGGCACCAGAACACTGAAGCTTTCTTT; CDR3aa: CASTRHQNTEAFF
d_gene: NA; j_gene: TRBJ2-7; len: 14; abundance: NA; v_gene: TRBV5-1; CDR3nt: TGCGCCAGCAGCAAAGGGGACTTCTGGGACGAGCAGTACTTC; CDR3aa: CASSKGDFWDEQYF
d_gene: NA; j_gene: TRBJ2-3; len: 18; abundance: few; v_gene: TRBV15; CDR3nt: TGTGCCACCAGCAGAGATCTAAATAGGCAGGGGAGCGGGGATACGCAGTATTTT; CDR3aa: CATSRDLNRQGSGDTQYF
d_gene: TRBD1; j_gene: TRBJ2-1; len: 18; abundance: NA; v_gene: TRBV11-2; CDR3nt: TGTGCCAGCAGCCCGCACCCCCGGGACAGGGGGAAACTGGATGAGCAGTTCTTC; CDR3aa: CASSPHPRDRGKLDEQFF
d_gene: NA; j_gene: TRBJ1-1; len: 16; abundance: few; v_gene: TRBV28; CDR3nt: TGTGCCAGCAGTTTAGCAGGTTCAGGGTTGAACACTGAAGCTTTCTTT; CDR3aa: CASSLAGSGLNTEAFF
d_gene: NA; j_gene: TRBJ2-3; len: 13; abundance: few; v_gene: TRBV4-3; CDR3nt: TGCGCCAGCAGCCAAGATGGCGGGTTTACGCAGTATTTT; CDR3aa: CASSQDGGFTQYF
d_gene: TRBD2; j_gene: TRBJ2-1; len: 17; abundance: NA; v_gene: TRBV4-3; CDR3nt: TGCGCCAGCAGCCGCAAGACGAAGACTAGCGGGATCAATGAGCAGTTCTTC; CDR3aa: CASSRKTKTSGINEQFF
d_gene: TRBD2; j_gene: TRBJ2-3; len: 15; abundance: many; v_gene: TRBV7-2; CDR3nt: TGTGCCAGCAGCCTAAGCGGGGGGGGCGGTGATACGCAGTATTTT; CDR3aa: CASSLSGGGGDTQYF
d_gene: NA; j_gene: TRBJ2-3; len: 13; abundance: few; v_gene: TRBV7-2; CDR3nt: TGTGCCAGCAGCTCCAGTCACCCGGGAACGCAGTATTTT; CDR3aa: CASSSSHPGTQYF